This T cell receptor (beta chain) was recovered during a study of blood T cell repertoires in COVID-19 (dated by TCRdb to 2020 to 2021). Looking at the study overall: Samples covering the acute and convalescent phases of COVID-19 were provided by collaborators in the United States, Italy and Spain. Sample metadata almost always included a de-identified subject ID, COVID-19 status, age in years and sex. Where available, HLA class I and class II types were obtained from metadata supplied by the sample provider rather than from assay-based typing. Deeply sampled blood TCRbeta repertoires from subjects exposed to, actively infected with, or recovered from COVID-19 were included in the dataset. The repertoires were released in a freely available public database meant as a resource for research on the immune response to SARS-CoV-2. The prospective study material was composed of cDNA or gDNA derived from T cells, B-cell-depleted T cells, or PBMCs. The samples were drawn from two sources: the first 160 participants of the ongoing ImmuneRACE study, and approximately 1,300 subjects contributed by 6 global collaborators. General conclusions and limits of the study: The quantity of clinical and demographic metadata differed by source and by participant and was supplied without curation.

About this clone itself: The target of this receptor is not known. Nothing much larger sits one base from this clone, and base qualities are not available.

The collaborating institutions used their own protocols to collect whole blood in K2EDTA tubes. For TCRbeta analysis, collaborators shipped samples as frozen whole blood, isolated PBMCs, or DNA extracted from either of those sample types. The immunoSEQ Assay, a bias-controlled multiplex PCR, was used to amplify TCRbeta CDR3 regions from genomic DNA. Processing in the source paper ran as follows. The number of nucleated cells in each sample was estimated from the amplification of reference gene primers within the assay. To quantify the absolute abundance of each unique TCRbeta CDR3 rearrangement, sequence reads were collapsed and filtered. For each sample, productive Simpson clonality was calculated as the square root of Simpson's diversity index across productive rearrangements. TCRdb provides this immuneACCESS table in a form limited to in-frame rearrangements. Some clones are lacking; in checked studies, under half of them reflect an unresolved V gene, and why the rest are absent is not known. V, J and clone size are taken as reported in that table, and D and trimming were inferred from the DNA itself. The sample profile shows 150,000 or so clones; more than 75% of them were found once. The ten biggest clones cover around 6.3% of the sample.

Inclusive of the bounding cysteine and phenylalanine, the CDR3 is 18 residues long. The sequence is cut down to CDR3 DNA, 54 bases in frame from base 1. CDR1 and CDR2 (WNHNN, SYGVQD) derive from the germline V gene (reference sequence). At the junction V is shortened by 4 bases and J by 4 bases; bases outside the gene matches: 11. The origin of this receptor is a man aged 80 or over with acute or convalescent COVID-19. What was sequenced was peripheral blood. This chain is built from TRBV10-1 and TRBJ2-3, with TRBD2 identical over 13 junction bases. The bases read TGCGCCAGCAGTGCGAGTCTAACTAGCGGGAGGGTCTCAGATACGCAGTATTTT. This sequence encodes CASSASLTSGRVSDTQYF.